This T cell receptor beta chain was obtained from a study of cytomegalovirus exposure and HLA in healthy donors (dated by TCRdb to the late 2010s). About the study as a whole: In an earlier analysis of approximately 500 of the donors, under 300 Gb of sequence data and about 110 million unique TCR beta sequences from roughly 190 million T cells were reported. An early release that covered 640 HLA-typed donors contained around 300 gigabases of sequencing data and 80 million or so unique TCR sequences. The genetic ancestry cluster associated with self-reported Caucasian donors included about four fifths of the approximately 400 genotyped donors. The study was designed to test whether signatures of past pathogen exposure could be identified by cataloging public T cell receptors. The study used immunosequencing to profile the T cell repertoires of more than 650 subjects and linked those repertoires to cytomegalovirus serostatus. Besides the first cohort of under 700 subjects, a separate validation cohort made up of 120 different subjects was used. To predict cytomegalovirus infection status, the study brought together high-throughput TCR immunosequencing, statistical association of individual TCRs with disease status, and machine learning. To study patterns of TCR occurrence, a later analysis re-analyzed previously published TCR beta repertoires from several hundred donors and added high-resolution HLA genotyping. Rather than drawing on any new phenotypic data, the later analysis identified candidate immune exposures from TCR beta sequences and the way those sequences occurred across donors. In an earlier analysis of 587 of the donors, high-throughput TCR beta sequencing was used to judge whether each TCR beta V gene segment behaved as functional or pseudogenic. Donor age, sex, ethnicity and CMV serostatus were compiled alongside the repertoire data. In a later genetic analysis, genome-wide SNP genotypes for about 55% of the roughly 700 donors were used, and that subset was treated as a discovery cohort. Every discovery cohort repertoire had been produced on one sequencing platform. Both class I and class II loci were covered by HLA typing, at four-digit resolution. Typing coverage varied by locus: about 620-640 donors for A, B, C, DRB1 and DQB1; roughly 510 for DQA1; more than 600 for DPA1; roughly 450 for DPB1. Because of strong linkage in the cohort, a handful of DR-DQ haplotypes were treated as single units for association and clustering. On average, about 200,000 unique TCR beta nucleotide sequences were sequenced per donor among 398 genotyped donors of the cohort, with 15% to 20% of those sequences being non-productive. Results the study describes overall, beyond this receptor: Three of the identified cytomegalovirus-associated TCR beta chains were confirmed in vitro to be specific for cytomegalovirus antigens. Because HLA typing was unavailable for some donors at each locus, only the typed subset was used in association tests. According to a later analysis, most CMV-associated TCR beta chains appeared to be HLA-restricted, and the HLA associations seemed to be driven largely by CMV exposure. Immune exposure information for the cohort was limited to CMV serostatus. Linkage disequilibrium might explain the correlated functional status among segregating V segments, but an unknown experimental factor could not be ruled out. About 15 rarely observed V segments, including chromosome 9 orphons, were excluded from the earlier analysis of approximately 500 of the donors because counts were too low. Across donors, most TCR sequences were observed very rarely, whereas some public TCRs were present in many individuals. A further reported finding was that TCR beta sequences accurately predicted the HLA-A and HLA-B alleles for most subjects in the first cohort. Because the 87-base-pair reads could not distinguish some IMGT-functional V segments, including TRBV6-2 and TRBV6-3, those segments were excluded. Strong co-occurrence of HLA alleles, especially DR and DQ, made assigning TCR associations to individual alleles difficult. The authors suggested that the approach could potentially be extended to other disease states and immunological phenotypes. A later genetic analysis associated a missense DCLRE1C variant with V-gene and J-gene trimming of TCR beta chains, and an independent cohort replicated the association. A group of highly shared sequence variants was considered likely to be a technical artifact of the sequencing pipeline. In an earlier analysis of over 550 of the donors, most TCR beta V segments were observed in productive rearrangements about 87% or about 30% of the time, broadly matching IMGT annotations. According to a later analysis, TCR association rates differed among HLA loci, with DRB1 alleles showing the most associated TCRs and HLA-C alleles showing the fewest. The classifier was reported to diagnose cytomegalovirus status with high specificity and sensitivity in both the original cohort and the validation cohort. A total of roughly 160 TCR beta chains were listed by the study as associated with cytomegalovirus. According to a later genetic analysis, donors in an Asian-associated ancestry cluster had fewer N-insertions in productive TCRs than the roughly 700-donor mean. Compared with equally common non-associated chains, HLA-associated TCR beta chains in a later analysis were more clonally expanded and had lower generation probabilities. Roughly uniform sequencing depth across donors was assumed in presence/absence analyses, although this assumption may not hold. At a false discovery rate of 0.05, a later analysis linked around 15,000 TCR beta sequences to specific HLA alleles. Several of the top co-occurrence clusters appeared to be linked to parvovirus B19, influenza, CMV and Epstein-Barr virus, according to a later analysis. This cohort had only TCR beta chains sequenced, and the lack of alpha or paired-chain data limited which features could be detected.

Trimming accounts for 4 bases at V and 4 bases at J, while the number of junction bases matched to no gene is 6. Measured from the cysteine to the phenylalanine, the CDR3 is 13 residues long. Just the 39-base CDR3 DNA is kept, in frame starting at base 1. For CDR1 and CDR2, the germline V gene lists SQVTM and ANQGSEA. The cohort comprised 710 or so healthy bone marrow donors. Cohort members were all nominally healthy when sampled, although unrecorded immune exposures were likely present. The donor tested CMV seronegative, placing the donor among the roughly 400 seronegative members of the cohort. Every donor gave a peripheral blood sample, and the peripheral blood mononuclear cells from that sample were used for TCR beta sequencing. The Qiagen DNeasy Blood Extraction Kit was used to extract genomic DNA from the blood cell samples. Library preparation used the immunoSEQ multiplex PCR assay. For the multiplex PCR, a mixture combining 60 forward primers for TCR Vbeta segments and 13 reverse primers for TCR Jbeta segments was used. Amplification of the CDR3 region of rearranged TCR beta genes was performed with a multiplex PCR assay on genomic DNA. The Illumina HiSeq System was used to sequence the amplified TCR beta libraries as 87-base-pair reads. Concerning the study's data processing: A later analysis tallied approximately 87 million unique TCR beta chains across the approximately 670 repertoires, and 10 million to 11 million of those chains were shared by two or more donors. To remove PCR and sequencing errors, raw reads were error-corrected and collapsed into unique sequences using a nearest-neighbor algorithm that merged closely related sequences. CDR3 sequences were aligned to IMGT reference sequences to assign V, D and J gene segments. For a sequence to be retained, at least a six-nucleotide match to both a V gene segment and a J gene segment was required. A rearrangement counted as productive if the CDR3 had no stop codons and remained in frame with V and J, and every other rearrangement counted as non-productive. CDR3 was defined according to IMGT convention as the region running from the second conserved V-encoded cysteine to the conserved J-encoded phenylalanine. The earlier analysis of around 640 of the donors excluded sequences that lacked an unambiguous match to a single V gene segment. An earlier analysis of 550 to 650 of the donors classified V segments as functional when productive rearrangements were above 56.7% and as segregating when the standard deviation between donors was above 5%. A statistical classification framework was developed to diagnose cytomegalovirus status using the catalog of TCR beta chain sequences. A later analysis assigned V and J genes by comparing TCR nucleotide sequences with IMGT/GENE-DB human TR gene sequences. Using the TCRdist pipeline, a later analysis assigned CDR3 sequences along with most-parsimonious VDJ recombination scenarios. In a later analysis, each TCR beta chain was defined by its CDR3 amino acid sequence together with its V-gene family, and reads lacking a unique V-gene family were excluded. To address suspected cross-contamination and a sequencing artifact, a later analysis removed 592 highly shared, low-generation-probability nucleotide sequences. In a later analysis, a clonal expansion index for each public chain was calculated from normalized within-repertoire ranks of inferred template counts. In a later analysis, generation probabilities were computed with a VDJ recombination model fitted to out-of-frame rearrangements, and the resulting probabilities were checked against IGoR. In a later analysis, TCR-TCR, TCR-HLA and TCR-CMV co-occurrence was scored with hypergeometric tests, and a repertoire-size bias correction was applied to TCR pairs. In a later analysis, false discovery rates were estimated by permuting HLA or CMV assignments 20 times. In a later analysis, co-occurring TCRs were grouped with DBSCAN, and TCRdist sequence similarity was added when clustering was performed within HLA-allele-positive subsets. Co-occurrence clustering excluded repertoires with fewer than 30,000 or more than 120,000 public chains, plus five with anomalous nucleotide sharing. As stored in TCRdb, this immuneACCESS dataset retains in-frame rearrangements with V and J assigned. A fraction of the clones does not appear; measured against another copy, unresolved V genes explain less than half of the discrepancy, and the remainder lacks a known reason. The V and J calls and clone size are taken from that table; D and trimming were inferred from the DNA. The sample table records approximately 160,000 clones; 77% of these occur just once. The ten largest clones take up approximately 1.6% of the sample.

This clone was recorded only once. Its antigen is not yet known. The record has no base qualities; no much larger clone is one base away. The receptor's source is a woman in her thirties in good health and CMV-seronegative. The sample comprised PBMCs. The V and J genes are TRBV29-1 and TRBJ2-7, with 8 bases aligning to TRBD2. The nucleotide sequence reads as follows: TGCAGCGTTGTGGCGGGGGGCCAATACGAGCAGTACTTC. Translated, this gives CSVVAGGQYEQYF.